One sample yielded the 23 T cell receptor beta chains listed below, sequenced in a study of CD8+ T cells in alopecia areata. The sequencing template was cDNA reverse transcribed from extracted RNA. Only in-frame clones appear in the TCRdb table, and some are missing; sequencing was by immunoSEQ multiplex PCR. The sample yields 110,000 or so clones, under 60% seen once. Sequences were obtained from NKG2D-low CD8+ T cells sorted from blood. The source of these receptors is a human donor with alopecia areata.

This chain links TRBV5-1 with TRBJ1-1; weak D call: TRBD1 (5 bases). Trimming left V 1 base short and J 11 bases short, with 15 bases between. This CDR3 comprises 13 residues. Germline V gene sequence: CDR1 SGHRS, CDR2 YFSETQ. CDR3 DNA: TGCGCCAGCAGCTTGAGAGGAGGGGAGGAGGCTTTCTTT. Its protein is CASSLRGGEEAFF.

This chain joins TRBV5-1 and TRBJ2-7, with D perhaps TRBD2 (5 bases). The germline gives CDR1 SGHRS, CDR2 YFSETQ. V was cut by 2 bases and J by 6 bases, with 9 bases left in between. The CDR3 has 12 amino acids. CDR3 in amino acids: CASSLTGIEQYF. The CDR3, as DNA: TGCGCCAGCAGCTTAACGGGGATCGAGCAGTACTTC.

This clone was counted a few times. The rearrangement uses TRBV7-3 and TRBJ2-1, with TRBD1 matching over 7 bases. Germline CDR1 is SGHTA and CDR2 is FQGTGA. This CDR3 region has 18 residues. Trimming removed 4 bases from V and 8 bases from J; junction bases left unmatched: 20. The CDR3 DNA reads as TGTGCCAGCAGCTACTCAGGGCATACAGGGGTTTATCGTGATGAGCAGTTCTTC. Protein product: CASSYSGHTGVYRDEQFF. Filled out from reference TRBV7-3 and TRBJ2-1, the complete variable domain reads GAGVSQTPSNKVTEKGKYVELRCDPISGHTALYWYRQSLGQGPEFLIYFQGTGAADDSGLPNDRFFAVRPEGSVSTLKIQRTERGDSAVYLCASSYSGHTGVYRDEQFFGPGTRLTVL.

This clone was counted between two and nine times. The gene calls are TRBV28 and TRBJ2-1; D might be TRBD1 (7 bases). The germline V gene encodes CDR1 MDHEN and CDR2 SYDVKM. Trimming pared 6 bases from V and 1 base from J, leaving 10 bases between. The CDR3 is 14 residues long. Here the CDR3 reads CASRPGGSYNEQFF. DNA of the CDR3: TGTGCCAGCAGACCAGGGGGGTCCTACAATGAGCAGTTCTTC. Filled out from reference TRBV28 and TRBJ2-1, the complete variable domain reads DVKVTQSSRYLVKRTGEKVFLECVQDMDHENMFWYRQDPGLGLRLIYFSYDVKMKEKGDIPEGYSVSREKKERFSLILESASTNQTSMYLCASRPGGSYNEQFFGPGTRLTVL.

This clone has just one count. The chain links TRBV7-6 to TRBJ1-5, with D uncertain. The CDR3 sequence is 14 residues long. V shed 1 base and J shed 11 bases, with 15 bases lying between them. Germline CDR1 SGHVS, CDR2 FNYEAQ. The CDR3 loop is CASSLEVQDGTQHF. CDR3 in DNA: TGTGCCAGCAGCTTAGAGGTGCAGGACGGGACCCAGCATTTT.

There are a few counts of this clone. The chain couples TRBV18 to TRBJ2-7; TRBD1 matches at 8 bases. V trimming: 0 bases; J trimming: 3 bases; junction bases outside the gene matches: 4. CDR1 and CDR2 from the germline V gene are KGHSH and LQKENI. CDR3 length equals 15 residues. The CDR3 DNA follows: TGTGCCAGCTCACCACCGGGACAGGCCGTCTACGAGCAGTACTTC. This codes for CASSPPGQAVYEQYF.

The chain joins TRBV27 to TRBJ1-5; the match to TRBD1 covers 11 bases. J lost 2 bases, V lost 3 bases, and 6 bases had no gene match. This CDR3 contains 17 residues. Germline loops: CDR1 MNHEY, CDR2 SMNVEV (reference sequence). For the CDR3, the DNA is TGTGCCAGCAGTTTCCGGACAGGGGGCGGGGGCAATCAGCCCCAGCATTTT. This encodes CASSFRTGGGGNQPQHF.

The chain uses TRBV28 and TRBJ1-5; D remains unclear. The CDR3 runs 15 residues. Germline V gene lookup returns CDR1 MDHEN and CDR2 SYDVKM. Trimming stripped 2 bases from V and 1 base from J, with 9 bases between. The CDR3 region has the DNA TGTGCCAGCAGTTTACCCGACTTCAGCAATCAGCCCCAGCATTTT. Translating gives CASSLPDFSNQPQHF.

The V gene is TRBV5-4, the J gene TRBJ2-6; possibly TRBD2 for D (6 bases). CDR3 size: 17 residues. The V gene's germline CDR1 is SGHNT and CDR2 YYREEE (reference sequence). V was trimmed by 1 base and J by 2 bases, leaving 13 bases between them. The CDR3 DNA reads TGTGCCAGCAGCTTGCGGCACGGCGGGGCTGGGGCCAACGTCCTGACTTTC. Protein sequence: CASSLRHGGAGANVLTF.

In its sample, this clone was seen a few times. This chain connects TRBV27 to TRBJ2-7, with D possibly being TRBD1 or TRBD2 (5 bases each). V shed 4 bases and J shed 6 bases, with 28 bases lying between them. Germline V CDR1 and CDR2: MNHEY, SMNVEV (reference sequence). The CDR3 extends over 18 amino acids. The CDR3 here is CASSSDRDPWTTDREQYF. For the CDR3, the DNA is TGTGCCAGCAGTTCCGACCGGGACCCGTGGACGACTGACCGCGAGCAGTACTTC.

The chain combines TRBV5-4 with TRBJ2-5; D is unresolved. CDR3 length equals 12 residues. V was shortened by 2 bases and J by 3 bases, with 5 bases between the two germline ends. Per germline, CDR1 SGHNT and CDR2 YYREEE (reference sequence). The CDR3 loop reads CASSLAKETQYF. The DNA for the CDR3 is TGTGCCAGCAGCTTAGCCAAAGAGACCCAGTACTTC.

The table lists this clone with a few counts. The rearrangement links TRBV5-1 to TRBJ1-1; 9 bases match TRBD1. The germline V gene encodes CDR1 SGHRS and CDR2 YFSETQ. The CDR3 extends over 15 amino acids. V shed 4 bases, J shed 6 bases, and the junction held 10 bases outside the gene matches. CDR3 coding DNA: TGCGCCAGCAGCCGAACGGGACAGGGAGGACCTGAAGCTTTCTTT. Amino acid sequence: CASSRTGQGGPEAFF.

The chain has TRBV2 and TRBJ2-3; 9 positions agree with TRBD2. Losses at the gene ends were 5 bases for V and 0 bases for J; bases not matched to a gene: 6. The CDR3 sequence is 16 residues long. Germline-derived CDR1 and CDR2 are SNHLY and FYNNEI. CDR3 sequence reads: CASSPFSGGSTDTQYF. The CDR3 DNA is TGTGCCAGCAGTCCATTTAGCGGGGGTAGCACAGATACGCAGTATTTT.

This clone has only a few counts. This sequence joins TRBV27 and TRBJ2-1; 14 nucleotides match TRBD2. CDR1 and CDR2 from the germline V gene are MNHEY and SMNVEV (reference sequence). The CDR3 loop spans 17 amino acids. V was clipped by 4 bases and J by 6 bases; unmatched bases: 8. The CDR3 protein is CASSSPLTSGRANEQFF. The CDR3 nucleotides read TGTGCCAGCAGTTCACCACTGACTAGCGGGAGGGCCAATGAGCAGTTCTTC.

V is TRBV27 and J is TRBJ1-1; TRBD1 is a possible D gene (5 bases). V was cut by 8 bases and J by 2 bases, with 15 bases left in between. Per the germline V gene, CDR1 is MNHEY and CDR2 is SMNVEV (reference sequence). The CDR3 extends over 14 amino acids. As DNA, the CDR3 is TGTGCCAGCTCCTACGGGGGGGTAAACACTGAAGCTTTCTTT. Protein: CASSYGGVNTEAFF.

This clone has only a few counts. The chain employs TRBV30 and TRBJ1-1, with a weak D call TRBD1 (5 bases). Trimming left V 0 bases short and J 5 bases short, with 7 bases between. CDR3 length equals 12 residues. The germline V gene encodes CDR1 GTSNPN and CDR2 SVGIG (reference sequence). The CDR3 reads CAWSVGGTEAFF. The CDR3 DNA reads TGTGCCTGGAGTGTGGGGGGGACTGAAGCTTTCTTT. Based on the CDR3 plus reference TRBV30 and TRBJ1-1, the full variable domain is SQTIHQWPATLVQPVGSPLSLECTVEGTSNPNLYWYRQAAGRGLQLLFYSVGIGQISSEVPQNLSASRPQDRQFILSSKKLLLSDSGFYLCAWSVGGTEAFFGQGTRLTVV.

The chain links TRBV4-2 to TRBJ2-2; D ambiguous. The V gene's germline CDR1 is LGHNA and CDR2 YNFKEQ. With 0 bases removed from V and 7 bases from J, the gap between germline ends came to 6 bases. This CDR3 has 13 residues. CDR3 nucleotide sequence: TGTGCCAGCAGCCAAGATTTGGGCGGGGAGCTGTTTTTT. This gives the protein CASSQDLGGELFF.

This chain joins TRBV10-3 and TRBJ2-3; D is undetermined. CDR3 size: 14 residues. V lost 11 bases and J 0 bases, leaving 15 bases between the germline ends. The germline V gene encodes CDR1 ENHRY and CDR2 SYGVKD. This CDR3 reads CAHGPDPSTDTQYF. For the CDR3, the DNA is TGTGCCCACGGGCCGGATCCTAGCACAGATACGCAGTATTTT.

The chain's CDR3 is CAWSRGPIDGYTF. In DNA form, the CDR3 reads TGTGCCTGGAGCAGGGGCCCTATTGATGGCTACACCTTC. The chain employs TRBV30 and TRBJ1-2; tentative D call: TRBD1 (6 bases). Germline lookup yields CDR1 GTSNPN and CDR2 SVGIG (reference sequence). V was pared by 3 bases and J by 6 bases, with 14 bases between. The CDR3 has 13 amino acids.

The rearrangement joins TRBV2 to TRBJ2-5, with D unclear. This CDR3 is 14 amino acids long. The germline V gene encodes CDR1 SNHLY and CDR2 FYNNEI. Trimming took 6 bases from V and 5 from J, leaving 16 bases between them. Here the CDR3 DNA reads TGTGCCAGCAGAGGCAGTGTAGGGCGGGAGACCCAGTACTTC. This codes for CASRGSVGRETQYF.

CDR3 nucleotides: TGTGCCAGCAGCGCCACTTTCACTAGCGATCTGGGCTACGAGCAGTACTTC. Protein product: CASSATFTSDLGYEQYF. The chain carries TRBV9 and TRBJ2-7; 7 bases are shared with TRBD2. The V segment lost 3 bases and the J segment 3 bases; nucleotides outside the gene matches: 15. The germline gives CDR1 SGDLS, CDR2 YYNGEE. The CDR3 totals 17 residues.

This chain connects TRBV27 to TRBJ2-3, with TRBD1 matching 7 bases. Per germline, CDR1 MNHEY and CDR2 SMNVEV (reference sequence). This CDR3 spans 17 amino acids. V shed 3 bases, J shed 4 bases, and the junction held 13 bases outside the gene matches. CDR3 amino acids: CASSFQTTGSLADTQYF. CDR3 coding DNA: TGTGCCAGCAGTTTCCAAACGACAGGGTCGTTGGCAGATACGCAGTATTTT.

A few counts support this clone. The rearrangement joins TRBV5-1 to TRBJ1-1, with no clear D. CDR1 SGHRS and CDR2 YFSETQ come from the germline V gene. This CDR3 region has 11 residues. V lost 6 bases and J 4 bases, leaving 7 bases between the germline ends. In nucleotides, the CDR3 is TGCGCCAGCAAGGTGGGCACTGAAGCTTTCTTT. This codes for CASKVGTEAFF. Filled out from reference TRBV5-1 and TRBJ1-1, the complete variable domain reads KAGVTQTPRYLIKTRGQQVTLSCSPISGHRSVSWYQQTPGQGLQFLFEYFSETQRNKGNFPGRFSGRQFSNSRSEMNVSTLELGDSALYLCASKVGTEAFFGQGTRLTVV.